Included here is one T cell receptor beta chain sequence, with context. There is no known antigen for this receptor. The record has no base qualities; no much larger clone is one base away. Library method: the immunoSEQ multiplex PCR assay. A mixture of 60 forward primers for TCR Vbeta segments and 13 reverse primers for TCR Jbeta segments was used in the multiplex PCR. A multiplex PCR assay on genomic DNA amplified the CDR3 region of rearranged TCR beta genes. Amplified TCR beta libraries were sequenced as 87-base-pair reads on the Illumina HiSeq System. Turning to the authors' computational methods: In a later analysis, approximately 74 million unique TCR beta chains were counted across the approximately 620 repertoires, and roughly 9.9 million of these chains were shared by at least two donors. A nearest-neighbor algorithm error-corrected the raw reads and collapsed the reads into unique sequences, merging closely related sequences to remove PCR and sequencing errors. Alignment of CDR3 sequences to IMGT reference sequences was used to assign V, D and J gene segments. For a sequence to be retained, a match of at least six nucleotides to both a V gene segment and a J gene segment was required. Rearrangements were classified as productive when the CDR3 lacked stop codons and remained in frame with V and J, and all other rearrangements were classified as non-productive. CDR3 was defined by IMGT convention, running from the second conserved V-encoded cysteine to the conserved J-encoded phenylalanine. In an earlier analysis of 587 of the donors, sequences lacking an unambiguous match to a single V gene segment were excluded. An earlier analysis of almost 600 of the donors classified V segments as functional when productive rearrangements were above 56.7% and as segregating when the standard deviation between donors was above 5%. A statistical classification framework was built for diagnosing cytomegalovirus status from the catalog of TCR beta chain sequences. In a later analysis, TCR nucleotide sequences were compared against IMGT/GENE-DB human TR gene sequences so that V and J genes could be assigned. A later analysis assigned CDR3 sequences and most-parsimonious VDJ recombination scenarios with the TCRdist pipeline. A later analysis defined each TCR beta chain by its CDR3 amino acid sequence plus V-gene family, and excluded reads lacking a unique V-gene family. A later analysis removed 550 to 700 highly shared, low-generation-probability nucleotide sequences to deal with suspected cross-contamination and a sequencing artifact. In a later analysis, a clonal expansion index for each public chain was calculated from normalized within-repertoire ranks of inferred template counts. In a later analysis, generation probabilities were computed using a VDJ recombination model fitted to out-of-frame rearrangements, and the results were checked against IGoR. In a later analysis, hypergeometric tests were used to score TCR-TCR, TCR-HLA and TCR-CMV co-occurrence, with a repertoire-size bias correction applied to TCR pairs. In a later analysis, false discovery rates were estimated by permuting HLA or CMV assignments 20 times. In a later analysis, co-occurring TCRs were grouped using DBSCAN, and TCRdist sequence similarity was added for clustering within HLA-allele-positive subsets. Co-occurrence clustering excluded repertoires with fewer than 30,000 or more than 120,000 public chains, plus five with anomalous nucleotide sharing. TCRdb retrieved this table from immuneACCESS and kept in-frame rearrangements only. Not all clones are present; in checked studies, unresolved V genes account for under half, and no reason is known for the remainder. The V and J calls and clone size come from that table; D and trimming were worked out from the DNA. For this sample there are roughly 200,000 clones; roughly 85% appear just once. Jointly, the top ten make up approximately 4% of the sample.

The data were taken from a study of cytomegalovirus exposure and HLA in healthy donors (dated by TCRdb to the late 2010s). Describing the broader study: An earlier analysis of some 600 of the donors reported under 300 Gb of sequence data and 100 million to 120 million unique TCR beta sequences obtained from about 180 million T cells. Roughly 310 gigabases of sequencing data and tens of millions of unique TCR sequences were included in an early release covering several hundred HLA-typed donors. The genetic ancestry cluster associated with self-reported Caucasian donors included about 84% of the roughly 400 genotyped donors. The aim of the study was to test whether cataloging public T cell receptors could identify signatures of past pathogen exposure. The study profiled the T cell repertoires of fewer than 850 subjects by immunosequencing and related them to cytomegalovirus serostatus. A separate validation cohort of more than 100 different subjects was used in addition to the 666-subject first cohort. To predict cytomegalovirus infection status, the study brought together high-throughput TCR immunosequencing, statistical association of individual TCRs with disease status, and machine learning. A later analysis re-examined previously published TCR beta repertoires from roughly 650 donors and added high-resolution HLA genotyping to investigate patterns of TCR occurrence. Rather than using new phenotypic data, the later analysis identified candidate immune exposures from TCR beta sequences and from how often those sequences occurred across donors. In an earlier analysis of 587 of the donors, high-throughput TCR beta sequencing was used to judge whether each TCR beta V gene segment behaved as functional or pseudogenic. Alongside the repertoire data, information on donor age, sex, ethnicity and CMV serostatus was compiled. Genome-wide SNP genotypes for about 55% of the roughly 670 donors were used in a later genetic analysis, which treated that subset as a discovery cohort. Every discovery cohort repertoire had been produced on one sequencing platform. HLA typing included class I and class II loci at four-digit resolution. Typing coverage differed by locus: A, B, C, DRB1 and DQB1 were typed in about 620-640 donors, DQA1 in about 500, DPA1 in 600 to 610, and DPB1 in roughly 470. Four to six DR-DQ haplotypes were handled as single units for association and clustering, since linkage in the cohort was strong. Among roughly 370 genotyped donors of the cohort, an average of roughly 240,000 unique TCR beta nucleotide sequences were sequenced per donor, around 18% of them non-productive. Overall results and qualifications from the work: In a later analysis, the rate of TCR association differed among HLA loci, with DRB1 alleles having the most associated TCRs and HLA-C alleles having the fewest. A cluster of highly shared sequence variants was judged likely to represent a technical artifact of the sequencing pipeline. A later genetic analysis associated a missense DCLRE1C variant with V-gene and J-gene trimming of TCR beta chains, and an independent cohort replicated the association. A later analysis found that most CMV-associated TCR beta chains appeared HLA-restricted, with HLA associations seemingly driven largely by CMV exposure. Because the 87-base-pair reads could not distinguish some IMGT-functional V segments, including TRBV6-2 and TRBV6-3, those segments were excluded. In a later analysis, several top co-occurrence clusters were reported to appear linked to parvovirus B19, influenza, CMV and Epstein-Barr virus. Roughly uniform sequencing depth across donors was assumed in presence/absence analyses, although this assumption may not hold. Linkage disequilibrium might explain the correlated functional status among segregating V segments, but an unknown experimental factor could not be excluded. The only immune exposure information available for the cohort was CMV serostatus. This cohort had only TCR beta chains sequenced, and the lack of alpha or paired-chain data limited which features could be detected. The authors suggested that the approach could potentially be extended to other disease states and immunological phenotypes. In vitro tests confirmed that a few of the cytomegalovirus-associated TCR beta chains recognize cytomegalovirus antigens. At a false discovery rate of 0.05, a later analysis linked 16,000 or so TCR beta sequences to specific HLA alleles. The study listed approximately 160 TCR beta chains as associated with cytomegalovirus. Broadly in line with IMGT annotations, most TCR beta V segments showed up in productive rearrangements about 90% or about 30% of the time in an earlier analysis of under 700 of the donors. A further reported finding was that TCR beta sequences accurately predicted the HLA-A and HLA-B alleles for most subjects in the first cohort. In a later genetic analysis, fewer N-insertions in productive TCRs were reported among donors in an Asian-associated ancestry cluster than the roughly 700-donor mean. HLA typing was unavailable for some donors at each locus, so association tests used only the typed subset. Across donors, most TCR sequences were observed very rarely, whereas some public TCRs were present in many individuals. A later analysis found that HLA-associated TCR beta chains were more clonally expanded and had lower generation probabilities than equally common non-associated chains. When HLA alleles, especially DR and DQ, strongly co-occurred, TCR associations were difficult to assign to individual alleles. In both the original and validation cohorts, the classifier was reported to diagnose cytomegalovirus status with high specificity and sensitivity. The earlier analysis of 587 of the donors excluded around 17 rarely observed V segments, including chromosome 9 orphons, because counts were too low.

From the cysteine up to the phenylalanine, the CDR3 has a length of 14 residues. CDR3 DNA only is kept here, 42 bases in frame from base 1. CDR1 is given as GTSNPN and CDR2 as SVGIG, both from the germline V gene (reference sequence). V lost 4 bases and J lost 7 bases, and the count of bases not matched to a germline gene is 12. In total, 600 or so healthy bone marrow donors made up the cohort. Cohort members were all nominally healthy when sampled, although unrecorded immune exposures were likely present. The donor was CMV seropositive and was included in the group of about 290 seropositive cohort members. Each donor provided a peripheral blood sample, and peripheral blood mononuclear cells were used for TCR beta sequencing. The Qiagen DNeasy Blood Extraction Kit was used to extract genomic DNA from the blood cell samples.

The rearrangement combines TRBV30 with TRBJ2-7; the junction holds 8 bases that match TRBD1. This receptor was taken from a woman aged 25-40 years in good health and CMV-seropositive. Sample: PBMCs. The CDR3 amino acid sequence is: CAWNKQGERREQYF. The base sequence is TGTGCCTGGAACAAACAGGGGGAGAGGCGGGAGCAGTACTTC.